This TCR beta chain was recorded in a study of blood T cell repertoires in COVID-19. The CDR3 contains 15 residues. The germline V and J ends were trimmed by 5 bases and 0 bases, with 11 bases remaining between them. Per the germline V gene, CDR1 is SGHTA and CDR2 is FQGTGA. In the original processing: Amplified reference gene primers provided the basis for estimating nucleated cell counts. This table comes from immunoSEQ multiplex PCR, and its TCRdb copy is limited to in-frame clones, with some not included. The V and J calls and clone size are taken from that table; D and trimming were inferred from the DNA. The data contain about 250,000 clones, about 89% of them singletons.

This clonotype originated in a woman aged 60-75 years who had recovered from COVID-19. The genes are TRBV7-3 and TRBJ2-1, with D possibly matching TRBD1 (6 bases). Sequenced sample: peripheral blood. The CDR3 DNA reads TGTGCCAGCAGCCCAGAGACAGGCTCCTACAATGAGCAGTTCTTC. Amino acids: CASSPETGSYNEQFF.